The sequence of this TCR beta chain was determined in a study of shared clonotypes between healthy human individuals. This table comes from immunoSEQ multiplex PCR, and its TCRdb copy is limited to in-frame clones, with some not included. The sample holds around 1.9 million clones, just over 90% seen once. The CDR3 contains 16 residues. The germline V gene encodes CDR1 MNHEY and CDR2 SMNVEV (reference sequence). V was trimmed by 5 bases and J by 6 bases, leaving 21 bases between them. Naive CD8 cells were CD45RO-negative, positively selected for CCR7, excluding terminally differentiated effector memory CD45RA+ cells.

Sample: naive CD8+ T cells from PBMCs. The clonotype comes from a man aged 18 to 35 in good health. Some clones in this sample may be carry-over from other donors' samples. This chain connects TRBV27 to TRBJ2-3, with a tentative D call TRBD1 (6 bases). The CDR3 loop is CASSPTQGGAGDTQYF. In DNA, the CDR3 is TGTGCCAGCAGTCCCACACAGGGCGGTGCAGGGGATACGCAGTATTTT.